This entry features one TCR beta chain sequence. This clonotype has at least ten counts. Its antigen is not yet known. No quality values exist for individual bases; no much larger clone is one base distant. Donors were a few dozen systemically healthy Caucasian individuals from Russia aged roughly 6 to 95 years. Each donor gave 9 to 10 milliliters of peripheral blood, collected into EDTA-treated Vacutainer tubes. PBMCs were isolated by Ficoll-Paque density-gradient centrifugation, with at least 6 million obtained per sample. Trizol reagent was used to extract total RNA from PBMCs, with at least 5.5 micrograms per sample. Naive CD45RAhigh/CD27high T cell percentages were measured by flow cytometry on a PBMC aliquot from every donor. Libraries were made using 5' RACE. The data were produced on an Illumina HiSeq 2500. A second PCR of roughly 7 to 11 cycles was performed with a sample-barcoded 5' primer and a J-beta primer mix. A unique molecular identifier was introduced onto each TCR beta cDNA molecule by a template-switch 5' adaptor carrying 12 random nucleotides. Each sample yielded at least 2.5 million CDR3-containing paired-end reads. The Mint cDNA synthesis kit, primed by a TRBC-specific oligonucleotide, was used to synthesize first-strand cDNA from all RNA. Following uracil-DNA glycosylase treatment, all cDNA underwent a first 18-cycle PCR with the universal primers M1SS and BC2_uni_R. Per the original workflow: Each sample was normalized by randomly selecting 1 million high-quality reads, each carrying a distinct molecular identifier. Instead of being binned into consensus sequences, reads with shared molecular identifiers were discarded. MiTCR, set to a Q25 quality threshold and the strictest error-elimination algorithm, was used for CDR3 identification, clonotype clustering and error correction. A nonparametric unseen species model with Euler transformation was used to estimate a lower bound on total TCR beta diversity. TCRdb ran its own pipeline on the public reads, namely fastp trimming at Q25 and MiXCR clone calling, and kept in-frame beta chains. CDR3 protein sequences are deduplicated, and each keeps its most common genes and DNA. These V and J calls originate from TCRdb's pipeline instead of the authors' own analysis. The sample table holds roughly 790,000 distinct CDR3 sequences, of which roughly 47% were seen once. Of the sample, about 20% is held by the ten largest clones.

This sample was taken from a study of blood T cells in healthy people across ages (dated by TCRdb to about 2015). Context from the whole study: In model experiments, template switching captured roughly one uniquely barcoded TCR beta cDNA molecule for every two T cells. The study measured age-related changes in TCR beta repertoire diversity using deep sequencing normalized with unique cDNA molecular identifiers. To avoid experimental bias, donors of different ages were spread randomly across the sequencing lanes. Two additional independent replicas of 1 million unique cDNA reads from the same blood draw were analyzed for two donors (one aged 18 to 30 and one aged 80 or older). Four age groups were formed from the donors: young (average approximately 16 years), middle-aged (around 37), aged (approximately 60) and long-lived (roughly 81). Broad study findings and their caveats: Since profiling was done on bulk unsorted PBMCs, naive and antigen-experienced compartments could not be conclusively compared. As age increased, observed TCR beta diversity per million T cells dropped in a roughly linear way, and a significant reduction was already evident by age roughly 40. Donor CMV infection status was unknown, potentially confounding age-related changes in expanded clonotypes. Compared with the aged group, more naive CD4+ T cells, fewer expanded clones and increased TCR diversity were shown by the long-lived group, suggesting age selection. Observed TCR beta diversity correlated strongly with the percentage of naive T cells measured by flow cytometry. Estimates of total diversity based on one million sequenced T cells were regarded as lower bounds and as underestimates.

The CDR3 spans 14 residues, from the cysteine through the phenylalanine. Kept here is only the CDR3 DNA, which spans 42 bases and is read in frame from base 1. Deletion took 6 bases off V and 5 bases off J, with a span of 16 bases between the germline ends. The sequencing sample was made of blood. The receptor chain draws on TRBV12-3 or TRBV12-4 and TRBJ2-5, with a tentative D gene TRBD1 over 5 matching bases. This sequence was found in a woman aged 55 to 70 in good health. The DNA sequence is as follows: TGTGCCAGCAGCCCCCTAGGGGCGAGGGAGACCCAGTACTTC. Its protein is CASSPLGARETQYF.